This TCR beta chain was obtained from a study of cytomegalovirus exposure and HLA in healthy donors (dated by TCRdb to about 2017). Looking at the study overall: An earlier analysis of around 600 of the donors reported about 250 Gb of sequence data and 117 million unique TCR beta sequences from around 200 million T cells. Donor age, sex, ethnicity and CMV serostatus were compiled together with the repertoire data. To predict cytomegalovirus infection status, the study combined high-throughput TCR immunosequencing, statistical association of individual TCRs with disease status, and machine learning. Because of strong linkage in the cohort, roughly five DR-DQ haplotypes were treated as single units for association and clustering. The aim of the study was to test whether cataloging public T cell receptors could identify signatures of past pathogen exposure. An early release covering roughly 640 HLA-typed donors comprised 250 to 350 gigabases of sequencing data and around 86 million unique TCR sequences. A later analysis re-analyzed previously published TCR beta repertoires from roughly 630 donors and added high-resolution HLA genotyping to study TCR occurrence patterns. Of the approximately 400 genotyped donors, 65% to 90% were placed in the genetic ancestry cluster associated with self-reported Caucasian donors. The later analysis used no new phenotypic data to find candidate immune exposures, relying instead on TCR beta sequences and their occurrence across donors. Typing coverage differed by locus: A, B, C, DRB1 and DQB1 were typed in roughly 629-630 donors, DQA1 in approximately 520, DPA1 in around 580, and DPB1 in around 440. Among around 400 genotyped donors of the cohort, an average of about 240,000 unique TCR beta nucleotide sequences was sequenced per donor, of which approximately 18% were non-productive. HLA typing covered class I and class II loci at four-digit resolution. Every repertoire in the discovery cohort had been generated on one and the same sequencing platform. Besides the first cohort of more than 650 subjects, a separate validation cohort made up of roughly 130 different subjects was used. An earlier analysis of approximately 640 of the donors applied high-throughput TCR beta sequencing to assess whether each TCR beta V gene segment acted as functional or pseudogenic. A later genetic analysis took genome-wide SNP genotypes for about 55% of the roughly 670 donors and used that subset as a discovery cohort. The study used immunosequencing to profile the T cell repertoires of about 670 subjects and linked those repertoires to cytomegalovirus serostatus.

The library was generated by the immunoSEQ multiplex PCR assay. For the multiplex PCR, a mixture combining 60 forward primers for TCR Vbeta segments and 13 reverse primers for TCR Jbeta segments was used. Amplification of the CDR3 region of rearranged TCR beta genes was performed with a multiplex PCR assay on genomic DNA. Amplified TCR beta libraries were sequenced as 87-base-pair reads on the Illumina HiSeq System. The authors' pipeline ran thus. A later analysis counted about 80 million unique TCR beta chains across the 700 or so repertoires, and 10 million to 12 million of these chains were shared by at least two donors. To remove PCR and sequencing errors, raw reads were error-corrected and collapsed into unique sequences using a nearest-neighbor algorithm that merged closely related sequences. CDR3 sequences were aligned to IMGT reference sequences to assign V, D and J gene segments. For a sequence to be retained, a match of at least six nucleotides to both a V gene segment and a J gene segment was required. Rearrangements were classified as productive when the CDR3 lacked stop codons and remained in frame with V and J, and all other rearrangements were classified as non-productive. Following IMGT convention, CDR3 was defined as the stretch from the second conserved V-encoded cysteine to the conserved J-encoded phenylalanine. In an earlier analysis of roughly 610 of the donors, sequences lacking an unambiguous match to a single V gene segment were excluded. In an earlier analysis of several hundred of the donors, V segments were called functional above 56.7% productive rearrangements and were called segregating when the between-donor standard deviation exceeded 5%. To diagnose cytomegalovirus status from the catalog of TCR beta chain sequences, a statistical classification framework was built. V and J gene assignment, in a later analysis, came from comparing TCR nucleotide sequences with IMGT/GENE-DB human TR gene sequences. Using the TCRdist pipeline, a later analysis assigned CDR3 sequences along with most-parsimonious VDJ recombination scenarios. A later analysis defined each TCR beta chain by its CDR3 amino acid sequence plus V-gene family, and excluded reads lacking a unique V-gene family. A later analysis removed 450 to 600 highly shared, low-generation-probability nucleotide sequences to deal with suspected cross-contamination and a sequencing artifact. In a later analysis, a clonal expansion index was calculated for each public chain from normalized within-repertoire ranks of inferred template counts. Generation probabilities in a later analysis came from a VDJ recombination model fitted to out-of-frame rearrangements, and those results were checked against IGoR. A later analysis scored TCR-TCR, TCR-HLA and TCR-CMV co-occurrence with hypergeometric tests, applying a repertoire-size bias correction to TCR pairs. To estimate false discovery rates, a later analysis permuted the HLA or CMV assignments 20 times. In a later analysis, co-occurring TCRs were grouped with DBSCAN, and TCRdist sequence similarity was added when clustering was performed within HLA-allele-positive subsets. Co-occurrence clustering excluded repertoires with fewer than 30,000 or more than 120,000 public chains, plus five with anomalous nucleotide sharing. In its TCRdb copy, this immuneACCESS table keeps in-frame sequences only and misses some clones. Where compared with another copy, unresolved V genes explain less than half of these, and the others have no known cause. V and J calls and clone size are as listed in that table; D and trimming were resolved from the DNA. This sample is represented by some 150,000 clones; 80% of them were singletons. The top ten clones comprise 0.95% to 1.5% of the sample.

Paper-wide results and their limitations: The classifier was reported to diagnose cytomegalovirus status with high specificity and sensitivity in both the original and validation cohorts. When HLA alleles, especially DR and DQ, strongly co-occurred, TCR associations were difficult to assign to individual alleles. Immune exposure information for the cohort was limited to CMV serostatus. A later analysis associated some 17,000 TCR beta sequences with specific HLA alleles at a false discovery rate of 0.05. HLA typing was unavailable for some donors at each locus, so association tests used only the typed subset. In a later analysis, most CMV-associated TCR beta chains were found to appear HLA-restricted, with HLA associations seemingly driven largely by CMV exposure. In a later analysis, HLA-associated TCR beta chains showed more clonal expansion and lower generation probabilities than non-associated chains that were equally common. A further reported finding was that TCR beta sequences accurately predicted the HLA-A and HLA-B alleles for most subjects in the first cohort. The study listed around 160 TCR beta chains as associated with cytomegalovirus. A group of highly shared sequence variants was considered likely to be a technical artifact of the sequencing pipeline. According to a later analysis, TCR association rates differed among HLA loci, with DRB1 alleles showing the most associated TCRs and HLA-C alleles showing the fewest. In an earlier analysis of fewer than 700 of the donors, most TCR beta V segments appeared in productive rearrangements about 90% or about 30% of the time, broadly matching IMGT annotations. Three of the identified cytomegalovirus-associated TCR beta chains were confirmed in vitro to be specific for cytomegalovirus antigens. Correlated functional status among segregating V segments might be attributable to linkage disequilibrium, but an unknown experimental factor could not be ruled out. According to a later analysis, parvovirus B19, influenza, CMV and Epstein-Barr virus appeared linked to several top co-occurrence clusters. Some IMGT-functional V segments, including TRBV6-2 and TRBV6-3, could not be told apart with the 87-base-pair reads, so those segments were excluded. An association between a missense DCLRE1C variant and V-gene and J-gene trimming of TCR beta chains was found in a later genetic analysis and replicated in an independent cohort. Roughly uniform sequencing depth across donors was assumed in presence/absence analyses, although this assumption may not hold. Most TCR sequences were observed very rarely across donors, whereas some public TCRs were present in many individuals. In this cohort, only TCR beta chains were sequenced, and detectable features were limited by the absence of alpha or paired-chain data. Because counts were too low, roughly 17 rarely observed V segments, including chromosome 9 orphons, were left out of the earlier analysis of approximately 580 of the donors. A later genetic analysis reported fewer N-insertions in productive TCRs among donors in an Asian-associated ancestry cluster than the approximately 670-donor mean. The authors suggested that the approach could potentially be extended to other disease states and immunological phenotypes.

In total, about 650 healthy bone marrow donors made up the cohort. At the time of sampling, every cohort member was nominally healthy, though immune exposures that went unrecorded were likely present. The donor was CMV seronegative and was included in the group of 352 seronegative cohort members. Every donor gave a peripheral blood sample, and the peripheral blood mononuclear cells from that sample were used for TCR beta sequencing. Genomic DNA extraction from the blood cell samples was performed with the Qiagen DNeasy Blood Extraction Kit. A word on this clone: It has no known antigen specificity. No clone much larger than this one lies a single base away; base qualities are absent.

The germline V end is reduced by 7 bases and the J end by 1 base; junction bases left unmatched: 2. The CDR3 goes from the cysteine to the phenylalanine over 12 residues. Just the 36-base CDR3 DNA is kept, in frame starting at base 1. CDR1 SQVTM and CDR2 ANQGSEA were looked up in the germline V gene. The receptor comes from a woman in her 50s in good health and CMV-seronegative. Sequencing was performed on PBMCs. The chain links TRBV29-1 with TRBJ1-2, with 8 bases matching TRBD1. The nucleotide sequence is TGCAGCGCCGGACAGGGTAACTATGGCTACACCTTC. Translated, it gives CSAGQGNYGYTF.